The table lists the clone carrying this T cell receptor beta chain with a few counts. The sample originates from a study of identical twins. No donor was unhealthy or non-Caucasian. One entry per CDR3 protein, called by TCRdb with MiXCR from the 5' RACE reads. The table has nearly 650,000 distinct CDR3 sequences, less than 9% seen once. The germline V and J ends were trimmed by 6 bases and 5 bases, with 19 bases remaining between them. CDR1 LGHDT and CDR2 YNNKEL come from the germline V gene (reference sequence). The CDR3 runs 15 residues. This same sample was also part of a study on yellow fever vaccine responses in identical twins. Per that study: A vaccine T cell response that seemed partly convergent and partly personalized was reported in twins.

Sequencing input: PBMCs. This TCR came from a woman between 18 and 29 years old in good health. The chain employs TRBV3-1 and TRBJ2-5, with a tentative D call TRBD1 (6 bases). The CDR3 here is CASSLPGTMWETQYF. The CDR3 DNA reads as TGTGCCAGCAGTCTTCCCGGGACAATGTGGGAGACCCAGTACTTC.